The clone carrying this T cell receptor beta chain was observed a handful of times. The antigen is unknown. To make TCR beta libraries, researchers used iRepertoire HTBI primers and Arm-PCR of CDR3 regions. TCRdb redid the calling of the multiplex PCR reads with MiXCR, one entry per CDR3 protein. The table includes 400,000 to 500,000 distinct CDR3 sequences, around 17% detected once. The sample originates from a study of regulatory T cells in long-lasting Graves disease. Overall study results and limits: Sampling was limited to peripheral blood rather than thyroid tissue. Among samples with persistent disease, TRBV28, TRBJ1-2 and TRBJ2-5 were favored.

V lost 5 bases, J lost 5 bases, and 12 bases stayed unmatched. Germline values: CDR1 SGHVS, CDR2 FQNEAQ. The CDR3 consists of 17 residues. Time point described: newly diagnosed GD, antithyroid drugs for less than 3 months. PBMC RNA was the source of the TCR library. These data were also reused for a study on T cells in Graves' hyperthyroidism and ophthalmopathy. That work adds: Diagnosis relied on clinical symptoms, serum thyroxine and TRAb, thyroid ultrasound and orbital computed tomography. The HTBI primer set was used in a first-round RT-PCR of the TCR CDR3.

The sequence was collected from a woman aged 18-29 years with Graves disease. Sequencing used peripheral blood mononuclear cells (PBMCs), obtained at new diagnosis, from a patient treated with antithyroid drugs. The chain combines TRBV7-8 with TRBJ1-6, with 7 positions matching TRBD1. The CDR3 loop is CASSPMIGTDNNSPLHF. The CDR3 coding sequence is TGTGCCAGCAGCCCTATGATAGGGACAGATAATAATTCACCCCTCCACTTT. The entire variable domain, with the rest obtained from reference TRBV7-8 and TRBJ1-6, is as follows: GAGVSQSPRYKVAKRGQDVALRCDPISGHVSLFWYQQALGQGPEFLTYFQNEAQLDKSGLPSDRFFAERPEGSVSTLKIQRTQQEDSAVYLCASSPMIGTDNNSPLHFGNGTRLTVT.